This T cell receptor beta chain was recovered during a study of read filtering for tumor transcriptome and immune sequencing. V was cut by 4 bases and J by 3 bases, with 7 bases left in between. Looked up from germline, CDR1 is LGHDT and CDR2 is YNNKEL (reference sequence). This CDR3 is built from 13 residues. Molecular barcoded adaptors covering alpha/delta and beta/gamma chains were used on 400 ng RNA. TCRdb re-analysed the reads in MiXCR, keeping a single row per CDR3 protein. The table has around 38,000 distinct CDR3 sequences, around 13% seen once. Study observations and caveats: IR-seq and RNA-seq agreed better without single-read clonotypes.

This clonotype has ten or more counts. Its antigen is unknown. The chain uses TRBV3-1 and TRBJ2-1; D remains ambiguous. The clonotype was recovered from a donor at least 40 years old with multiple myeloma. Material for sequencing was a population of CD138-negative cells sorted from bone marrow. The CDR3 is CASSPDLYNEQFF. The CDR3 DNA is TGTGCCAGCAGCCCCGACCTCTACAATGAGCAGTTCTTC.